Listed below are T cell receptor beta chains from one sample, sequenced in a study of vaccination and CD4 T cells after COVID-19. In TCRdb, the PCR reads were re-called with MiXCR into one record per CDR3 protein. Of under 25,000 distinct CDR3 sequences listed, 40% are singletons. These receptors' antigens are unknown. Sequencing was performed on CD4+ T cells from blood, cultured in vitro, taken after SARS-CoV-2 vaccination. Source of these receptors: a human donor who had recovered from COVID-19. CDR3s include the opening cysteine and the closing phenylalanine or tryptophan. The D gene is left open where the match is weak. For some rows the clone size is stated as once, few or many, or as a class when expanded; others skip it.

>TRBD1|13|.|TRBJ1-6|TRBV7-2
TGTGCCAGCAGTCAGGGGGGCGGGGGAATACTCCACTTT
CASSQGGGGILHF
>TRBD2|18|few|TRBJ2-7|TRBV27
TGTGCCAGCAGTCTAAGACCCACCACTGGAGCGGGACCCTACGAGCAGTACTTC
CASSLRPTTGAGPYEQYF
>.|16|.|TRBJ2-1|TRBV19
TGTGCCAGTAGTATTCTCGGGAGCCTCTCCTACAATGAGCAGTTCTTC
CASSILGSLSYNEQFF
>.|15|few|TRBJ2-7|TRBV21-1
TGTGCCAGCAGCCCCCGGGACGTCGGAATATACGAGCAGTACTTC
CASSPRDVGIYEQYF
>TRBD1|14|.|TRBJ1-5|TRBV12-3/TRBV12-4
TGTGCCAGCAGTGTCAGGGGGCGGTATCAGCCCCAGCATTTT
CASSVRGRYQPQHF
>TRBD1|16|.|TRBJ1-1|TRBV7-6
TGTGCCAGCAGCTCATCAAACAGGGGGCCGGGGACTGAAGCTTTCTTT
CASSSSNRGPGTEAFF
>.|14|once|TRBJ1-1|TRBV14
TGTGCCAGCAGCCCCCGTGAGCAGAACACTGAAGCTTTCTTT
CASSPREQNTEAFF
>TRBD1|14|few|TRBJ2-5|TRBV20-1
TGCAGTGCCGAGCCCGACAGGGACGGAGAGACCCAGTACTTC
CSAEPDRDGETQYF
>.|13|few|TRBJ1-2|TRBV6-2/TRBV6-3
TGTGCCAGCAGTTTCGGCGGCCCCTATGGCTACACCTTC
CASSFGGPYGYTF
>.|17|few|TRBJ2-5|TRBV6-1
TGTGCCAGCAGGGGACCAGTGAGGGGACCTTACCAAGAGACCCAGTACTTC
CASRGPVRGPYQETQYF
>TRBD1|15|.|TRBJ2-7|TRBV7-8
TGTGCCAGCAGCCCTGTCCGGACAGGGGGCAAGCAGCAGTACTTC
CASSPVRTGGKQQYF
>TRBD2|17|.|TRBJ2-2|TRBV7-2
TGTGCCAGCAGCTCTATGAGACTAGCGGAAAACACCGGGGAGCTGTTTTTT
CASSSMRLAENTGELFF
>.|12|.|TRBJ1-1|TRBV6-1
TGTGCCAGCATTCAACAGGACACTGAAGCTTTCTTT
CASIQQDTEAFF
>.|10|.|TRBJ2-3|TRBV29-1
TGCAGCGTTACGGCTCCTACGCAGTATTTT
CSVTAPTQYF
>.|16|.|TRBJ1-2|TRBV7-2
TGTGCCAGCAGCCCCCAGTCGGGGACTACTAACTATGGCTACACCTTC
CASSPQSGTTNYGYTF
>TRBD1|17|.|TRBJ2-7|TRBV28
TGTGCCAGCAGTGAAATAGAGAAGGGACAGGGGGTATACGAGCAGTACTTC
CASSEIEKGQGVYEQYF
>.|17|few|TRBJ2-2|TRBV20-1
TGCAGTGCTAGCGCAAGACCGCCTGACAGGTTCACCGGGGAGCTGTTTTTT
CSASARPPDRFTGELFF
>TRBD1|16|.|TRBJ2-7|TRBV20-1
TGCAGTGCCCCTCGCCTAATAGGACAGGGTCAACACGAGCAGTACTTC
CSAPRLIGQGQHEQYF
>.|16|.|TRBJ1-1|TRBV14
TGTGCCAGCAGCCACCTCGGCCCTTTACTCAACACTGAAGCTTTCTTT
CASSHLGPLLNTEAFF
>.|18|.|TRBJ1-1|TRBV4-3
TGCGCCAGCAGCCAAGATCCCCCAGGGAGGCTGGTGAACACTGAAGCTTTCTTT
CASSQDPPGRLVNTEAFF
>.|15|.|TRBJ1-1|TRBV7-8
TGTGCCAGCAGCTCACAATCAAACGTGGGAACTGAAGCTTTCTTT
CASSSQSNVGTEAFF
>.|13|few|TRBJ1-1|TRBV2
TGTGCCAGCAGTGGCGGTGAGAACACTGAAGCTTTCTTT
CASSGGENTEAFF
>.|14|hyperexpanded|TRBJ2-2|TRBV6-2/TRBV6-3
TGTGCCAGCAGTTCAGAAAGGGGGACCGGGGAGCTGTTTTTT
CASSSERGTGELFF
>.|15|.|TRBJ1-2|TRBV6-5
TGTGCCAGCAGTTACTCGACTGTGGAGCACTATGGCTACACCTTC
CASSYSTVEHYGYTF
>.|14|once|TRBJ1-4|TRBV7-9
TGTGCCAGCAGCTTACAGGCGGCGGATGAAAAACTGTTTTTT
CASSLQAADEKLFF
>.|15|.|TRBJ2-1|TRBV28
TGTGCCAGCAGTTCACCAGGGGACATTTACAATGAGCAGTTCTTC
CASSSPGDIYNEQFF
>TRBD2|14|.|TRBJ2-2|TRBV7-2
TGTGCCAGCAGAGGGCGGGAGGCGGGCGGGGAGCTGTTTTTT
CASRGREAGGELFF
>.|15|.|TRBJ2-1|TRBV7-2
TGTGCCAGCAGCCTGACCCAAGGGAGGTGGAATGAGCAGTTCTTC
CASSLTQGRWNEQFF
>TRBD1|14|few|TRBJ1-2|TRBV19
TGTGCCAGTAGTAGAGCGGACAGGGCCTATGGCTACACCTTC
CASSRADRAYGYTF
>.|12|.|TRBJ2-7|TRBV7-2
TGTGCCAGCACCTTAAACAGAATCGAGCAGTACTTC
CASTLNRIEQYF
>TRBD1|14|medium-sized|TRBJ1-1|TRBV20-1
TGCAGTGCTATACAGGGGGCGAGAAGCACTGAAGCTTTCTTT
CSAIQGARSTEAFF
>TRBD2|15|.|TRBJ2-3|TRBV20-1
TGCAGTGTCCCGAGGGGGGGACTAGGCGGAGATACGCAGTATTTT
CSVPRGGLGGDTQYF
>.|11|few|TRBJ2-3|TRBV20-1
TGCAGTGCTAGACTTGTCGATACGCAGTATTTT
CSARLVDTQYF
>TRBD2|15|few|TRBJ2-5|TRBV11-3
TGTGCCAGCAGCTTAGGCGGGGGGGATAAAGAGACCCAGTACTTC
CASSLGGGDKETQYF
>TRBD1|15|.|TRBJ1-1|TRBV18
TGTGCCAGCTCACCGGACAGGGTGCGCGTCGCTGAAGCTTTCTTT
CASSPDRVRVAEAFF
>TRBD2|18|.|TRBJ2-3|TRBV28
TGTGCCAGCAGTTTGCGGCTAGCGGGAGGGCCAAGCACAGATACGCAGTATTTT
CASSLRLAGGPSTDTQYF
>.|13|few|TRBJ2-2|TRBV6-1
.
CASSILGTGELFF
>.|15|.|TRBJ1-1|TRBV4-1
TGCGCCAGCAGCCAAGACCCAGTCATGAACACTGAAGCTTTCTTT
CASSQDPVMNTEAFF
>.|14|few|TRBJ2-5|TRBV7-2
TGTGCCAGCAGCTTAGTGGCGGGGGCGGAGACCCAGTACTTC
CASSLVAGAETQYF
>.|14|few|TRBJ2-7|TRBV6-2/TRBV6-3
TGTGCCAGCAGTCCAATGACAGGACCTATTGAGCAGTACTTC
CASSPMTGPIEQYF
>.|12|.|TRBJ1-1|TRBV7-8
TGTGCCAGCAGCTTCCCGGGTACTGAAGCTTTCTTT
CASSFPGTEAFF
>TRBD1|16|.|TRBJ2-7|TRBV27
TGTGCCAGCATTCCCCGATTCCGACAGGGGGCGTACGAGCAGTACTTC
CASIPRFRQGAYEQYF